The next 20 T cell receptor beta chains were all read from a single sample in a study of PD-1 blockade in classical Hodgkin lymphoma. TCRdb's table, derived via immunoSEQ multiplex PCR, lists solely in-frame clones and lacks some. Here the sample spans fewer than 30,000 clones, roughly four fifths being singletons. There was relapse after autologous stem cell transplantation in every patient, and there was variation in brentuximab vedotin exposure. The sample consisted of peripheral blood mononuclear cells (PBMCs), taken before the second cycle of nivolumab. All receptors come from a human donor with classical Hodgkin lymphoma.

The chain carries TRBV19 and TRBJ1-4; 7 bases fit TRBD1. The J segment lost 6 bases and the V segment lost 6 bases, leaving 4 bases of the junction unmatched. Germline CDR1 LNHDA, CDR2 SQIVND (reference sequence). CDR3 size: 13 residues. CDR3 sequence (DNA): TGTGCCAGTAGCCCTGGGACAGATGAAAAACTGTTTTTT. Its protein is CASSPGTDEKLFF.

The CDR3 DNA reads TGTGCCAGCAGTTACGGGTCAGTGAACACTGAAGCTTTCTTT. Translating it yields CASSYGSVNTEAFF. This sequence joins TRBV6-5 and TRBJ1-1; no clear D gene. CDR1 is MNHEY, CDR2 SVGAGI, per germline. This CDR3 has 14 amino acids. Trimming removed 2 bases at V and 0 bases at J, with 7 bases between.

The rearrangement joins TRBV21-1 to TRBJ2-7. TRBV21-1 is reported as a pseudogene. The CDR3 loop spans 13 amino acids. The CDR3 spells CASSKVGVDEQYF. In nucleotides, the CDR3 is TGTGCCAGCAGCAAAGTGGGGGTTGACGAGCAGTACTTC.

The chain is built from TRBV6-5 and TRBJ2-2; unclear D gene. V lost 2 bases and J 4 bases, leaving 8 bases between the germline ends. The CDR3 extends over 14 amino acids. Germline V gene data show CDR1 as MNHEY and CDR2 as SVGAGI. This CDR3 reads CASSYRRFTGELFF. The CDR3 region has the DNA TGTGCCAGCAGTTACCGGAGATTCACCGGGGAGCTGTTTTTT.

The rearrangement uses TRBV28 and TRBJ2-7; D remains ambiguous. Germline V gene sequence: CDR1 MDHEN, CDR2 SYDVKM. The CDR3 sequence is 11 residues long. The germline V and J ends were trimmed by 7 bases and 7 bases, with 11 bases remaining between them. CDR3 nucleotides: TGTGCCAGCACTGGGTGGGGTGAGCAGTACTTC. Protein: CASTGWGEQYF.

The chain recombines TRBV2 with TRBJ2-4; TRBD1 is a possible D gene (5 bases). CDR1 and CDR2 from the germline V gene are SNHLY and FYNNEI. This CDR3 is 12 amino acids long. V lost 8 bases to trimming and J lost 16 bases, with 21 bases between them. The CDR3 here is CASAFESRELYF. CDR3 coding DNA: TGTGCCAGCGCGTTTGAGTCCAGGGAACTATACTTC.

V gene TRBV6-5 combines with J gene TRBJ1-4; TRBD1 is a possible D gene (5 bases). The CDR3 sequence is 14 residues long. V gave up 2 bases and J gave up 5 bases, with 9 bases separating them. In germline, CDR1 is MNHEY, CDR2 SVGAGI. The CDR3 loop is CASSYRGVNEKLFF. CDR3 bases: TGTGCCAGCAGTTACAGGGGTGTCAATGAAAAACTGTTTTTT.

The V gene is TRBV28, the J gene TRBJ1-2; no definite D call. The length of the CDR3 is 21 residues. The V end lost 4 bases, the J end lost 0 bases, and 30 bases lay between the germline ends. Germline CDR1 is MDHEN and CDR2 is SYDVKM. CDR3 DNA: TGTGCCAGCAGTTACGACGGGGAGACGACGTGGAGGGCACAACCTAACTATGGCTACACCTTC. It specifies CASSYDGETTWRAQPNYGYTF.

This chain links TRBV5-1 with TRBJ1-2; D uncertain. The germline V gene encodes CDR1 SGHRS and CDR2 YFSETQ. Trimming left V 0 bases short and J 14 bases short, with 17 bases between. There are 13 residues in the CDR3. The CDR3 sequence: CASSLGQRWEVTF. The CDR3, as DNA: TGCGCCAGCAGCTTGGGTCAGCGGTGGGAGGTGACCTTC.

The chain carries TRBV4-3 and TRBJ1-6; perhaps TRBD1 as D (5 bases). Germline CDR1 reads LGHNA; CDR2 reads YSLEER. With 1 base removed from V and 9 bases from J, the gap between germline ends came to 7 bases. The CDR3 is 13 residues long. Here the CDR3 reads CASSQVQGSPLHF. In nucleotides, the CDR3 is TGCGCCAGCAGCCAAGTTCAGGGTTCACCCCTCCACTTT.

The genes are TRBV7-9 and TRBJ1-4; D remains unclear. The CDR3 is 13 residues long. The germline gives CDR1 SEHNR, CDR2 FQNEAQ (reference sequence). Trimming removed 5 bases from V and 6 bases from J, with 10 bases in between. CDR3: CASSPKSDEKLFF. The CDR3 DNA follows: TGTGCCAGCAGCCCAAAGTCGGATGAAAAACTGTTTTTT.

This chain uses TRBV6-1 with TRBJ1-5; 7 nucleotides agree with TRBD1. After removal of 7 bases from V and 5 bases from J, the junction contained 8 bases not matched to a gene. This CDR3 contains 14 residues. Germline CDR1 and CDR2: MNHNS and SASEGT. This chain's CDR3 is CASNLGGGYQPQHF. In DNA, the CDR3 is TGTGCCAGCAACTTAGGGGGCGGATATCAGCCCCAGCATTTT.

This clone was observed a single time. Here the CDR3 DNA reads TGTGCCAGCAGCTTCGAGTTAGTATCCTATAATTCACCCCTCCACTTT. This sequence encodes CASSFELVSYNSPLHF. V and J are TRBV5-5 and TRBJ1-6, with D uncertain. The CDR3 covers 16 residues. Between the trimmed V and J ends, which lost 2 bases and 1 base, there was a span of 10 bases. Germline CDR1 and CDR2: SGHKS and YYEKEE (reference sequence).

The chain has TRBV6-5 and TRBJ2-1; the D gene is possibly TRBD1 (5 bases). V gave up 2 bases and J gave up 3 bases, with 11 bases separating them. Germline assignment: CDR1 MNHEY and CDR2 SVGAGI. This CDR3 has 15 amino acids. The CDR3 here is CASSYDSRGYNEQFF. In nucleotides, the CDR3 is TGTGCCAGCAGTTACGACAGCCGAGGCTACAATGAGCAGTTCTTC.

This clone qualifies as medium-sized. The chain links TRBV6-4 to TRBJ1-1; D might be TRBD1 (6 bases). V lost 0 bases and J 3 bases, leaving 11 bases between the germline ends. This CDR3 comprises 15 residues. Germline V gives CDR1 MRHNA, CDR2 SNTAGT. The CDR3 loop reads CASSDSRAGDTEAFF. The CDR3 bases are TGTGCCAGCAGTGACTCGAGAGCAGGGGACACTGAAGCTTTCTTT.

The chain carries TRBV19 and TRBJ2-2; tentatively, D is TRBD1 (7 bases). The V end was cut by 8 bases, the J end by 6 bases, with 13 bases between. The CDR3 has 13 residues. Germline CDR1 and CDR2: LNHDA and SQIVND (reference sequence). This CDR3 is CASLPRGAGELFF. CDR3 bases: TGTGCCAGTCTGCCCAGGGGGGCCGGGGAGCTGTTTTTT.

This sequence joins TRBV4-1 and TRBJ1-6, with D unresolved. The V gene lost 0 bases and the J gene lost 0 bases, with 6 bases spanning the gap. This CDR3 contains 16 residues. Germline-derived CDR1 and CDR2 are MGHRA and YSYEKL. CDR3 residues: CASSQETYSYNSPLHF. CDR3 in DNA: TGCGCCAGCAGCCAAGAGACCTACTCCTATAATTCACCCCTCCACTTT.

By share, this clone counts as medium-sized (0.01 to 0.1%). The rearrangement uses TRBV2 and TRBJ1-5; the D is unclear. The germline gives CDR1 SNHLY, CDR2 FYNNEI. V lost 3 bases and J 3 bases, leaving 9 bases between the germline ends. This CDR3 is 14 amino acids long. CDR3 residues: CASSDMAPNQPQHF. In nucleotides, the CDR3 is TGTGCCAGCAGTGACATGGCCCCCAATCAGCCCCAGCATTTT.

This chain uses TRBV7-9 with TRBJ1-5, with TRBD1 matching 7 bases. CDR3 length: 14 amino acids. Germline V gives CDR1 SEHNR, CDR2 FQNEAQ (reference sequence). Germline trimming cut 6 bases from V and 3 bases from J; bases unmatched to any gene: 5. The CDR3 spells CASRPDRDNQPQHF. DNA of the CDR3: TGTGCCAGCAGACCAGACAGGGACAATCAGCCCCAGCATTTT.

The chain carries TRBV27 and TRBJ1-5; no clear D gene. CDR1 and CDR2 (germline): MNHEY, SMNVEV (reference sequence). The CDR3 has 16 amino acids. The germline V and J ends were trimmed by 5 bases and 5 bases, with 19 bases remaining between them. CDR3 DNA: TGTGCCAGCAGTCCACTAAAGGCAGTCGGTGATCAGCCCCAGCATTTT. Its protein is CASSPLKAVGDQPQHF.